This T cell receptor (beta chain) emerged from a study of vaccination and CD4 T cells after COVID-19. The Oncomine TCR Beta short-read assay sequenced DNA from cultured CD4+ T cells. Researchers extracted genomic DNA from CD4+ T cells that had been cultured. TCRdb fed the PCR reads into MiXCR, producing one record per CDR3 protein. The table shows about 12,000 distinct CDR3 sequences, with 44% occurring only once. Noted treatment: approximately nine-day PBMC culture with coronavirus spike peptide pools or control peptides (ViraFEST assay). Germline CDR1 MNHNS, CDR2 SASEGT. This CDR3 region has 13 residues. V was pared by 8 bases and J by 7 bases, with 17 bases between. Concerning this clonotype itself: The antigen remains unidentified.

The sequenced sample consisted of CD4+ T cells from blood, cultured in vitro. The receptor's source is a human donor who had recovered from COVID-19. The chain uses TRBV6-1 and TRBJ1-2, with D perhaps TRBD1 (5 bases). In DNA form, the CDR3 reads TGTGCCAGCGGCGCAGCAGGGATCGGTGGCTACACCTTC. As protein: CASGAAGIGGYTF.